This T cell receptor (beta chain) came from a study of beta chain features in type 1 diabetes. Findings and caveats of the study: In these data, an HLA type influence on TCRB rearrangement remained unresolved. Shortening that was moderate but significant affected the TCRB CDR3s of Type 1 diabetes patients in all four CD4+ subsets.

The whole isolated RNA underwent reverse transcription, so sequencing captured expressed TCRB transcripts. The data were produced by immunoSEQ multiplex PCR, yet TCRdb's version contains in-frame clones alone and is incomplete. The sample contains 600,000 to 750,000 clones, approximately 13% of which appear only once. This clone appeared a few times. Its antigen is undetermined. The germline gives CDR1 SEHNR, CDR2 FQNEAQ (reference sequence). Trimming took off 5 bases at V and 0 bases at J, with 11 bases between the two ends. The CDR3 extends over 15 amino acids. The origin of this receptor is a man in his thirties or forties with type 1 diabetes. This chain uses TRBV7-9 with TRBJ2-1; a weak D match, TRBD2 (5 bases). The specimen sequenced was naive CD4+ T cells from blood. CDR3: CASSRKAGSYNEQFF. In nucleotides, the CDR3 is TGTGCCAGCAGCCGTAAGGCGGGCTCCTACAATGAGCAGTTCTTC.